The rows below give T cell receptor beta chains drawn from one sample of a study of T-cell reconstitution after alpha-beta-depleted transplantation in children. In TCRdb, the PCR reads were re-called with MiXCR into one record per CDR3 protein. The repertoire includes 500,000 to 600,000 distinct CDR3 sequences, approximately 30% of them detected once, and under 45% sits in the top ten. Sequencing used PBMCs, obtained before TCRalphabeta/CD19-depleted stem cell transplant. These receptors all come from a boy under two years old with Wiskott-Aldrich syndrome, due to receive a stem cell transplant. Both conserved end residues are part of each CDR3. Fields, in order: D gene, V gene, clone size, J gene, CDR3 DNA, CDR3 protein. D genes are given only for firm matches. Part of the rows lack a size; the others show once, few, many or a class for expanded clones.

NA	TRBV12-3/TRBV12-4	few	TRBJ1-1	TGTGCCAGCACCCCGGGTGGGATAGGTACAAATGAAGCTTTCTTT	CASTPGGIGTNEAFF
TRBD1	TRBV4-1	few	TRBJ2-1	TGCGCCAGCAGCCCTCAACGCACAGGGGCAACAACTGGAAATGAGCAGTTCTTC	CASSPQRTGATTGNEQFF
TRBD2	TRBV15	NA	TRBJ2-5	TGTGCCACCACAAGGGGACTAGCGGGCCAAGAGACCCAGTACTTC	CATTRGLAGQETQYF
TRBD2	TRBV29-1	NA	TRBJ2-7	TGCAGCGTTGATGCGGGAGGGGGCGAGCAGTACTTC	CSVDAGGGEQYF
NA	TRBV29-1	few	TRBJ2-7	TGCAGCGTTGAGCGCCTGGCCAAGCAGTACTTC	CSVERLAKQYF
NA	TRBV6-5	few	TRBJ2-7	TGTGCCAGCAGTTATTCCCATAGCGCCTCAGCCTCCTACGAGCAGTACTTC	CASSYSHSASASYEQYF
TRBD1	TRBV12-3/TRBV12-4	NA	TRBJ1-2	TGTGCCAGCAGGACAGGGTCCTCCCCTAACTATGGCTACACCTTC	CASRTGSSPNYGYTF
NA	TRBV5-1	NA	TRBJ1-6	TGCGCCAGCAGCGCGAGGACTGATAATTCACCCCTCCACTTT	CASSARTDNSPLHF
NA	TRBV5-1	NA	TRBJ2-2	TGCGCCAGCAGCCTACCTCGGGACGGGGGAGGCACCGGGGAGCTGTTTTTT	CASSLPRDGGGTGELFF
TRBD2	TRBV7-2	NA	TRBJ2-7	TGTGCCAGCAGCTTTTTGGCTAGCGGATTCTCCTACGAGCAGTACTTC	CASSFLASGFSYEQYF
NA	TRBV5-1	NA	TRBJ2-3	TGCGCCAGCAGCTTTGTGGATTCTAGCACAGATACGCAGTATTTT	CASSFVDSSTDTQYF
TRBD1	TRBV6-1	NA	TRBJ2-7	TGTGCCAGCAGTACCCGGGACAGGGGACCCGAGCAGTACTTC	CASSTRDRGPEQYF
NA	TRBV28	NA	TRBJ1-2	TGTGCCAGCAGAGCCGGGACCTTCTGGGCCTATGGCTACACCTTC	CASRAGTFWAYGYTF
NA	TRBV10-2	NA	TRBJ2-7	TGCGCCAGCAGACTAAGCTCCGGGACCCCCTACGAGCAGTACTTC	CASRLSSGTPYEQYF
NA	TRBV5-1	NA	TRBJ2-7	TGCGCCAGCAGCTTGGCGTCGTGGGGCCAGGGAGACGAGCAGTACTTC	CASSLASWGQGDEQYF
TRBD1	TRBV11-2	NA	TRBJ1-1	TGTGCCAGCAGCCCCCCGAAGCCGGGACAGGGCACTGGGGGTACTGAAGCTTTCTTT	CASSPPKPGQGTGGTEAFF
TRBD1	TRBV20-1	NA	TRBJ1-6	TGCAGTGCTTTTCCCGGGACAGGGGGTTCACCCCTCCACTTT	CSAFPGTGGSPLHF
TRBD2	TRBV10-3	NA	TRBJ2-7	TGTGCCACCCAGCGGGACTCAGAATCCTACGAGCAGTACTTC	CATQRDSESYEQYF
NA	TRBV7-7	NA	TRBJ2-1	TGTGCCAGCAGCTCTGGGGGGAACAATGAGCAGTTCTTC	CASSSGGNNEQFF
NA	TRBV5-1	NA	TRBJ2-1	TGCGCCAGCAGCTTCAACCCGGGACTCATGAACAACAATGAGCAGTTCTTC	CASSFNPGLMNNNEQFF
NA	TRBV5-1	few	TRBJ2-1	TGCGCCAGCAGCTTGGCCATGAGCTCCTACAATGAGCAGTTCTTC	CASSLAMSSYNEQFF
TRBD1	TRBV29-1	NA	TRBJ2-5	TGCAGCGTTACCCCGGGACAGGCGCAAGAGACCCAGTACTTC	CSVTPGQAQETQYF
NA	TRBV4-1	NA	TRBJ1-5	TGCGCCAGCAGCCAAGAAACAGCCCGTAGTCTGTTGGGTCAGCCCCAGCATTTT	CASSQETARSLLGQPQHF